These T cell receptor beta chains were read from a single sample in a study of blood T cells in healthy people across ages. Each CDR3 protein gets one entry after TCRdb re-called the 5' RACE reads with MiXCR. The sample has nearly 1 million distinct CDR3 sequences, 45% to 60% seen once. Specimen: blood. The receptors originated from a woman aged 60-70 years in good health. The CDR3 runs from the conserved cysteine through the conserved F or W. Each record gives: V gene, D gene, J gene, clone size, CDR3 protein, CDR3 DNA. The D gene is left open where the match is weak. The size of a clone is reported for some rows only, either as once, few or many, or as a class for expanded clones.

>TRBV29-1|TRBD1|TRBJ2-1|few
CSVEEGQGARGEQFF
TGCAGCGTTGAAGAAGGACAGGGGGCTAGAGGTGAGCAGTTCTTC
>TRBV7-9|NA|TRBJ1-5|NA
CASSNRDGGNYSNQPQHF
TGTGCCAGCAGCAACCGGGACGGTGGCAATTATAGCAATCAGCCCCAGCATTTT
>TRBV7-9|NA|TRBJ2-7|NA
CASSLYRRGDTYEQYF
TGTGCCAGCAGCTTATACCGTAGGGGCGATACCTACGAGCAGTACTTC
>TRBV5-1|TRBD2|TRBJ2-5|NA
CASSPRLAGFQETQYF
TGCGCCAGCAGCCCCCGACTAGCGGGCTTCCAAGAGACCCAGTACTTC
>TRBV12-3/TRBV12-4|TRBD2|TRBJ2-4|NA
CASSLGGLAVQNIQYF
TGTGCCAGCAGTTTAGGGGGACTAGCGGTCCAAAACATTCAGTACTTC
>TRBV6-2/TRBV6-3|NA|TRBJ2-5|few
CASGQRRGTQYF
TGTGCCAGCGGTCAGCGGCGAGGGACCCAGTACTTC
>TRBV7-9|TRBD1|TRBJ2-1|NA
CASSRGQGLSGELFF
TGTGCCAGCAGCAGAGGACAGGGGCTGTCCGGGGAGCTGTTCTTC
>TRBV7-8|NA|TRBJ2-3|NA
CASSGRPAEITDTQYF
TGTGCCAGCAGCGGTCGACCAGCGGAGATCACAGATACGCAGTATTTT
>TRBV21-1|NA|TRBJ2-7|NA
CASSTHHRGQLYEQYF
TGTGCCAGCAGCACACACCACAGGGGGCAGTTATACGAGCAGTACTTC
>TRBV12-3/TRBV12-4|NA|TRBJ2-7|NA
CASTRTETYEQYF
TGTGCCAGCACCAGGACTGAGACCTACGAGCAGTACTTC
>TRBV7-2|NA|TRBJ2-1|NA
CASSLATLTTNEQFF
TGTGCCAGCAGCTTAGCGACACTTACGACCAATGAGCAGTTCTTC
>TRBV20-1|NA|TRBJ1-1|NA
CSAAFTGTEAFF
TGCAGTGCCGCGTTTACCGGAACTGAAGCTTTCTTT
>TRBV5-5|TRBD2|TRBJ2-6|few
CASSLAPGLGRSGANVLTF
TGTGCCAGCAGCTTGGCACCGGGACTAGGTCGCTCTGGGGCCAACGTCCTGACTTTC
>TRBV3-1|NA|TRBJ1-5|NA
CASSQKPQHF
TGTGCCAGCAGCCAAAAGCCCCAGCATTTT
>TRBV27|NA|TRBJ1-2|NA
CASRERGQPNQGYTF
TGTGCCAGCAGAGAAAGAGGACAGCCTAACCAGGGCTACACCTTC
>TRBV13|NA|TRBJ2-5|NA
CASSFRGGEETQYF
TGTGCCAGCAGCTTTAGAGGTGGGGAAGAGACCCAGTACTTC
>TRBV29-1|TRBD2|TRBJ2-7|few
CSVRQTSGYEQYF
TGCAGCGTCCGACAGACTAGCGGATACGAGCAGTACTTC
>TRBV11-3|TRBD2|TRBJ2-2|NA
CASSWGLAGGTGELFF
TGTGCCAGCAGCTGGGGACTAGCGGGAGGAACGGGGGAGCTGTTTTTT
>TRBV28|TRBD1|TRBJ1-2|few
CASSRGLNYGYTF
TGTGCCAGCAGCAGGGGGCTTAACTATGGCTACACCTTC
>TRBV7-2|NA|TRBJ2-7|NA
CASSLRGIPAPYEQYF
TGTGCCAGCAGCTTGAGGGGAATCCCAGCCCCCTACGAGCAGTACTTC
>TRBV12-3/TRBV12-4|NA|TRBJ1-6|once
CASSFVPWTYNSPLHF
TGTGCCAGCAGTTTTGTCCCCTGGACCTATAATTCACCCCTCCACTTT
>TRBV6-1|NA|TRBJ2-7|once
CASSDRPGEKGIQYF
TGTGCCAGCAGTGACCGCCCCGGCGAAAAAGGTATTCAGTACTTC
>TRBV28|TRBD1|TRBJ1-1|NA
CASRRGRGTEAFF
TGTGCCAGCAGGAGGGGGCGAGGCACTGAAGCTTTCTTT
>TRBV15|TRBD2|TRBJ2-1|NA
CATSRVWLAGDNEQFF
TGTGCCACCAGCAGAGTCTGGCTAGCGGGAGACAATGAGCAGTTCTTC
>TRBV20-1|NA|TRBJ2-4|NA
CSARKAGLAKNIQYF
TGCAGTGCTAGAAAGGCGGGACTAGCCAAAAACATTCAGTACTTC
>TRBV28|NA|TRBJ2-5|many
CASSYRETQYF
TGTGCCAGCAGTTATCGAGAGACCCAGTACTTC
>TRBV3-1|TRBD2|TRBJ2-3|NA
CASSHVAGVQDTQYF
TGTGCCAGCAGCCACGTAGCGGGAGTTCAAGATACGCAGTATTTT
>TRBV4-2|NA|TRBJ2-5|many
CASSQERRLQYF
TGTGCCAGCAGCCAAGAGCGCAGGCTCCAGTACTTC
>TRBV20-1|NA|TRBJ2-3|NA
CSATRPYSTDTQYF
TGCAGTGCTACCCGGCCTTATAGCACAGATACGCAGTATTTT
>TRBV4-1|NA|TRBJ2-7|NA
CASSQSDYEQYF
TGCGCCAGCAGCCAATCTGACTACGAGCAGTACTTC
>TRBV10-3|TRBD1|TRBJ2-3|few
CATTGQGLTDTQYF
TGTGCCACCACCGGACAGGGTCTCACAGATACGCAGTATTTT
>TRBV4-2|NA|TRBJ2-7|few
CASSQDLGGQYF
TGTGCCAGCAGCCAAGATCTTGGAGGGCAGTACTTC
>TRBV4-1|TRBD2|TRBJ2-1|NA
CASSQDPSGSGNEQFF
TGCGCCAGCAGCCAAGATCCTAGCGGGAGTGGCAATGAGCAGTTCTTC
>TRBV30|NA|TRBJ1-1|NA
CAWSRQNTEAFF
TGTGCCTGGAGTCGACAGAACACTGAAGCTTTCTTT
>TRBV4-3|NA|TRBJ1-2|NA
CASSQDREIGGYTF
TGCGCCAGCAGCCAAGACAGGGAGATCGGTGGCTACACCTTC
>TRBV29-1|NA|TRBJ1-1|once
CSVDDTGGTEAFF
TGCAGCGTTGATGATACGGGAGGGACTGAAGCTTTCTTT
>TRBV6-2/TRBV6-3|NA|TRBJ1-4|NA
CPSIGTTNEKLFF
TGTCCCAGCATTGGAACAACTAATGAAAAACTGTTTTTT
>TRBV5-1|TRBD1|TRBJ2-7|NA
CASSFVWTGGIEQYF
TGCGCCAGCAGCTTCGTCTGGACAGGGGGCATTGAGCAGTACTTC
>TRBV20-1|NA|TRBJ2-7|NA
CSARHAFYEQYF
TGCAGTGCCAGACATGCTTTCTACGAGCAGTACTTC
>TRBV4-3|TRBD1|TRBJ1-6|NA
CASSQDLFTGQGGGSPLHF
TGCGCCAGCAGCCAAGATTTATTCACCGGACAGGGTGGGGGATCACCCCTCCACTTT
>TRBV4-1|TRBD1|TRBJ2-2|NA
CASSQKGQGVGTGELFF
TGCGCCAGCAGCCAAAAGGGACAGGGGGTCGGCACCGGGGAGCTGTTTTTT
>TRBV29-1|TRBD1|TRBJ2-5|NA
CSITPGQGVGTQYF
TGCAGCATAACTCCGGGACAGGGGGTTGGGACCCAGTACTTC
>TRBV6-6|NA|TRBJ2-5|NA
CAGTWGGETQYF
TGTGCCGGGACTTGGGGTGGAGAGACCCAGTACTTC
>TRBV5-1|NA|TRBJ2-3|few
CASSDSGVDTQYF
TGCGCCAGCAGCGATTCAGGGGTAGATACGCAGTATTTT
>TRBV28|TRBD1|TRBJ1-2|NA
CASSRTGTARGYTF
TGTGCCAGCAGCCGAACCGGGACAGCGAGGGGCTACACCTTC
>TRBV5-1|NA|TRBJ1-4|NA
CASSLEGFGGDLFF
TGCGCCAGCAGCTTGGAGGGGTTCGGGGGAGACCTGTTTTTT
>TRBV5-1|NA|TRBJ1-3|NA
CASSVSRLEDTIYF
TGCGCCAGCAGCGTGTCAAGGCTTGAAGACACCATATATTTT
>TRBV15|NA|TRBJ1-2|NA
CATSRERRQDIYGYTF
TGTGCCACCAGCAGAGAACGCAGACAGGACATCTATGGCTACACCTTC
>TRBV7-2|NA|TRBJ1-1|NA
CASSQQGTEAFF
TGTGCCAGCAGCCAACAGGGCACTGAAGCTTTCTTT